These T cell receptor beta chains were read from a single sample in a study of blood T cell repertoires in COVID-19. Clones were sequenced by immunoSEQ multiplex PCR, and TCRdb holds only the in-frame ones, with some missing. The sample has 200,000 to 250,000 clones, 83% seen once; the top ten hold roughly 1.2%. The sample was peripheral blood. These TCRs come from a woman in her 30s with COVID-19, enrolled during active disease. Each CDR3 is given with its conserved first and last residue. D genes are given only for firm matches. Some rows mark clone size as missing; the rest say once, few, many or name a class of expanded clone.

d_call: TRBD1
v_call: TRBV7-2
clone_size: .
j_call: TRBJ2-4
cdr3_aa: CASSLVGTGGEKIKKYF
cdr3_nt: TGTGCCAGCAGCTTAGTAGGAACAGGGGGAGAAAAAATTAAAAAGTACTTC

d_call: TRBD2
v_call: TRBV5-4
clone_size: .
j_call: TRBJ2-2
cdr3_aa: CALAAGGFSGELFF
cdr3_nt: TGTGCCCTCGCTGCGGGGGGCTTCAGCGGGGAGCTGTTTTTT

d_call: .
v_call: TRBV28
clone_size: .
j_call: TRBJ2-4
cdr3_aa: CASTQPGTNIQYF
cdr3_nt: TGTGCCAGCACCCAACCGGGGACTAACATTCAGTACTTC

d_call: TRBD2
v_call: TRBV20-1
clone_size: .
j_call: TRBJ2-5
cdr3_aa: CTGGEETQYF
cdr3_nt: TGCACGGGGGGGGAGGAGACCCAGTACTTC

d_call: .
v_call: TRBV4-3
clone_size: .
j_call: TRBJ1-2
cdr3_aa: CASSQDEYGGADGYTF
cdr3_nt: TGCGCCAGCAGCCAAGATGAGTATGGGGGGGCCGATGGCTACACCTTC

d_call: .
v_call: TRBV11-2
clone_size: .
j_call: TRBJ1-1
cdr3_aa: CASSLVGQGLNTEAFF
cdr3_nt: TGTGCCAGCAGCTTAGTCGGGCAGGGGTTGAACACTGAAGCTTTCTTT

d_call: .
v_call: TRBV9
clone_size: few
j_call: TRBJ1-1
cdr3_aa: CASSVGQGGTEAFF
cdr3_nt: TGTGCCAGCAGCGTAGGCCAGGGCGGAACTGAAGCTTTCTTT

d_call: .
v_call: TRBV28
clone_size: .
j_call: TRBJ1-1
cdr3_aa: CASSSGQNTEAFF
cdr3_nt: TGTGCCAGCAGTTCCGGACAGAACACTGAAGCTTTCTTT

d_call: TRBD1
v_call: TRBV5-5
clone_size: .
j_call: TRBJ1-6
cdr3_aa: CASSLGTGVSSPLHF
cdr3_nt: TGTGCCAGCAGCTTGGGGACAGGGGTCTCTTCACCCCTCCACTTT

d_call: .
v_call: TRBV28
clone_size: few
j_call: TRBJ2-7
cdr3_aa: CASSPTTGYYEQYF
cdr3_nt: TGTGCCAGCAGTCCGACCACAGGGTATTACGAGCAGTACTTC

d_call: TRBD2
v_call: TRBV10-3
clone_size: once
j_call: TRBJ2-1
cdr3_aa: CAISGAVPASGEVSYNEQFF
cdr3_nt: TGTGCCATCAGTGGAGCCGTTCCGGCTAGCGGGGAAGTTTCCTACAATGAGCAGTTCTTC

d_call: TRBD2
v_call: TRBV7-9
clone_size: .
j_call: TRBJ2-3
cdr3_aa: CASSRGLAGMDTQYF
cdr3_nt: TGTGCCAGCAGCAGAGGACTAGCGGGAATGGATACGCAGTATTTT

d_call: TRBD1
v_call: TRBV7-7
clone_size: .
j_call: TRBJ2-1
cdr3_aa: CASSPGTVNEQFF
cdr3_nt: TGTGCCAGCAGCCCTGGGACAGTAAATGAGCAGTTCTTC

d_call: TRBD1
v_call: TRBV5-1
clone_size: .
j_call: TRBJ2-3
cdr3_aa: CASSLGTGLADTQYF
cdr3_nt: TGCGCCAGCAGCCTCGGGACAGGGCTCGCAGATACGCAGTATTTT

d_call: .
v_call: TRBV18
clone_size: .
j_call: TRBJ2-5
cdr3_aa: CASSYKETQYF
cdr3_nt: TGTGCCAGCTCATACAAAGAGACCCAGTACTTC

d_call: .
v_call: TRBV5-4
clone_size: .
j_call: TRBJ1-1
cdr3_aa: CASSSGDPNTEAFF
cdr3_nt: TGTGCCAGCAGCTCAGGGGACCCGAACACTGAAGCTTTCTTT

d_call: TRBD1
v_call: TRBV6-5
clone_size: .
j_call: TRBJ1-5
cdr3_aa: CASSLRDRGNQPQHF
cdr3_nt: TGTGCCAGCAGCCTCCGGGACAGGGGAAATCAGCCCCAGCATTTT

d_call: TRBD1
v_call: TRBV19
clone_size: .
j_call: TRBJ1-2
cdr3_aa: CATRDRGGRSGYTF
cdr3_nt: TGTGCCACCCGGGACAGGGGAGGAAGAAGTGGCTACACCTTC

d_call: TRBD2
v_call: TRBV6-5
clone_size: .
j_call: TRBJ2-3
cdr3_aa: CASSYAGTSVDTQYF
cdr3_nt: TGTGCCAGCAGTTACGCCGGGACTAGCGTGGATACGCAGTATTTT

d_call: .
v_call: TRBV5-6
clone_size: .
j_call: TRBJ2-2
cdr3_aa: CASSYLDRELFF
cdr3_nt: TGTGCCAGCAGTTATCTGGACAGGGAGCTGTTTTTT

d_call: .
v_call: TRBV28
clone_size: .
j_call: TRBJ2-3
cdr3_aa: CASPEITGVGTDTQYF
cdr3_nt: TGTGCCAGCCCGGAAATCACAGGTGTCGGCACAGATACGCAGTATTTT

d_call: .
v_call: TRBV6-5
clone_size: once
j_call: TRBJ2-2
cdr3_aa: CASSLAGAGGELFF
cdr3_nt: TGTGCCAGCAGTTTGGCGGGGGCGGGCGGGGAGCTGTTTTTT

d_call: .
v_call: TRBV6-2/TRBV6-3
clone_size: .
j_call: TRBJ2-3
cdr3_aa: CASSLTRGTDTQYF
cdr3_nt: TGTGCCAGCAGTTTGACGAGGGGCACAGATACGCAGTATTTT

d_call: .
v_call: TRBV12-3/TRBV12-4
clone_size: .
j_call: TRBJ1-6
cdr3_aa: CASSRTANSPLHF
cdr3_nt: TGTGCCAGCAGCCGGACAGCGAATTCACCCCTCCACTTT

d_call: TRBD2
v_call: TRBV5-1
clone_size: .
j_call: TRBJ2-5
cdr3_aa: CASSSGTSGGETQYF
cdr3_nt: TGCGCCAGCAGCTCCGGGACTAGCGGGGGGGAGACCCAGTACTTC

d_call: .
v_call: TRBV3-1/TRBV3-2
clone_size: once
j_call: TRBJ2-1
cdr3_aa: CASSPQPQGNEQFF
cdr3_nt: TGTGCCAGCAGTCCTCAGCCCCAGGGCAATGAGCAGTTCTTC

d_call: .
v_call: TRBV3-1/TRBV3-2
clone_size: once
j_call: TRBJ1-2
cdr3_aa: CASSPSGGAYGYTF
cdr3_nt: TGTGCCAGCAGCCCGAGTGGGGGGGCCTATGGCTACACCTTC

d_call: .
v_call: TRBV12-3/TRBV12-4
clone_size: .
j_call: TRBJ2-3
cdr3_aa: CASSFRSADTQYF
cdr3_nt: TGTGCCAGCAGTTTTCGGAGCGCAGATACGCAGTATTTT

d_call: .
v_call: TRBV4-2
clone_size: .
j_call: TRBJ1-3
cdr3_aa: CASSRSQGRGSGNTIYF
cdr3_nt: TGTGCCAGCAGCCGTTCGCAGGGCAGGGGCTCCGGAAACACCATATATTTT

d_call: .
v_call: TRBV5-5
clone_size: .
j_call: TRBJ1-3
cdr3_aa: CASSLTGNGNTIYF
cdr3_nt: TGTGCCAGCAGCTTAACGGGAAACGGAAACACCATATATTTT

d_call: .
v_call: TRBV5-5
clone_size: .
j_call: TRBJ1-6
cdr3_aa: CASSRAAGDSPLHF
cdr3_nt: TGTGCCAGCAGCCGGGCAGCCGGGGATTCACCCCTCCACTTT

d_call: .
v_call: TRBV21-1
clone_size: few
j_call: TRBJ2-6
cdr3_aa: CASSKWRGALGANVLTF
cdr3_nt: TGTGCCAGCAGCAAATGGAGGGGAGCCCTGGGGGCCAACGTCCTGACTTTC

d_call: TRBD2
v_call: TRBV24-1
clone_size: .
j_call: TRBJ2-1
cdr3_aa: CATEGTSGVDEQFF
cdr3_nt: TGTGCCACCGAGGGGACTAGCGGGGTGGATGAGCAGTTCTTC

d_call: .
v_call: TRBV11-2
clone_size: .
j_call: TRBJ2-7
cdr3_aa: CASSLVVSGGQYF
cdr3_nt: TGTGCCAGCAGCTTAGTAGTTAGTGGAGGGCAGTACTTC